The next 29 T cell receptor beta chains were all read from a single sample in a study of T cells after yellow fever vaccination. TCRdb reprocessed the 5' RACE reads with MiXCR, giving one entry per CDR3 protein. The data contain about 580,000 distinct CDR3 sequences, about 15% of them singletons. Material: PBMCs, obtained about 5 days after the first yellow fever vaccination. The receptor set was obtained from a man aged 18 to 35 who received the YFV17D yellow fever vaccine.

This clonotype has only a few counts. J is TRBJ2-2 and V is TRBV20-1; the D gene is possibly TRBD2 (6 bases). The length of the CDR3 is 12 residues. In germline, CDR1 is DFQATT, CDR2 SNEGSKA (reference sequence). V shed 8 bases and J shed 4 bases, with 11 bases lying between them. The chain's CDR3 is CSTWRGTGELFF. CDR3 in DNA: TGCAGTACCTGGCGGGGCACCGGGGAGCTGTTTTTT.

The chain joins TRBV4-3 to TRBJ1-2; TRBD1 is a possible D gene (6 bases). Trimming stripped 0 bases from V and 6 bases from J, with 11 bases between. This CDR3 comprises 14 residues. Germline-derived CDR1 and CDR2 are LGHNA and YSLEER. The CDR3 protein is CASSQETGTHGYTF. DNA for the CDR3: TGCGCCAGCAGCCAAGAAACTGGGACACATGGCTACACCTTC.

J is TRBJ2-6 and V is TRBV9; the D is unclear. The CDR3 runs to 15 residues. Germline V gives CDR1 SGDLS, CDR2 YYNGEE. V was pared by 0 bases and J by 0 bases, with 4 bases between. CDR3 protein: CASSVEGSGANVLTF. CDR3 in DNA: TGTGCCAGCAGCGTAGAGGGCTCTGGGGCCAACGTCCTGACTTTC.

The chain recombines TRBV28 with TRBJ2-1, with D uncertain. The ends were cut back, 6 bases at V and 4 bases at J, with 10 bases in the middle. The CDR3 covers 13 residues. The germline gives CDR1 MDHEN, CDR2 SYDVKM. In nucleotides, the CDR3 is TGTGCCAGCAGCCCAACATGGTACAATGAGCAGTTCTTC. This codes for CASSPTWYNEQFF.

The sample holds a few counts of this clonotype. The chain couples TRBV6-5 to TRBJ2-3; possible D gene TRBD2, 6 bases. Germline V CDR1 and CDR2: MNHEY, SVGAGI. This CDR3 comprises 15 residues. V was clipped by 0 bases and J by 1 base, with 8 bases between them. The CDR3 DNA reads as TGTGCCAGCAGTTACTCGGGACTTCGCACAGATACGCAGTATTTT. Amino acids: CASSYSGLRTDTQYF.

This clonotype has more than one count but fewer than ten. J is TRBJ2-7 and V is TRBV3-1; 7 bases line up with TRBD2. The V segment lost 2 bases and the J segment 1 base; nucleotides outside the gene matches: 2. The germline V gene encodes CDR1 LGHDT and CDR2 YNNKEL (reference sequence). The CDR3 consists of 14 residues. The CDR3 DNA is TGTGCCAGCAGCCAACTAGCGGCTTCCTACGAGCAGTACTTC. Amino acids: CASSQLAASYEQYF.

This clonotype was seen a handful of times. The CDR3 DNA reads TGTGCCAGCAGTTACGTTAACACTGAAGCTTTCTTT. Protein product: CASSYVNTEAFF. J is TRBJ1-1 and V is TRBV6-6; no firm D call. The CDR3 contains 12 residues. Per germline, CDR1 MNHNY and CDR2 SVGAGI (reference sequence). Trimming pared 2 bases from V and 2 bases from J, leaving 3 bases between.

A few counts support this clonotype. V gene TRBV6-6 combines with J gene TRBJ2-7, with 7 bases fitting TRBD1. The ends lost 4 bases at V and 5 bases at J; junction bases unmatched: 5. Germline CDR1 reads MNHNY; CDR2 reads SVGAGI (reference sequence). The CDR3 has 13 residues. CDR3: CASSWYRGHEQYF. CDR3 nucleotide sequence: TGTGCCAGCAGTTGGTACAGGGGACACGAGCAGTACTTC.

As regards this clonotype: One end of the junction is discordant with germline, which a read error may explain. The gene calls are TRBV12-3 or TRBV12-4 and TRBJ2-1, with 9 positions matching TRBD2. The CDR3 totals 15 residues. Written as DNA, the CDR3 is TGTGCCAGCAAGACATCTAGCGGGGCCTACAATGAGAAGTTCTTC. Translation gives CASKTSSGAYNEKFF.

This clonotype was seen repeatedly, ten times or more. The rearrangement joins TRBV9 to TRBJ1-3; weak D call: TRBD1 (6 bases). Germline assignment: CDR1 SGDLS and CDR2 YYNGEE. This CDR3 spans 14 amino acids. V lost 4 bases and J 6 bases, leaving 14 bases between the germline ends. The CDR3 sequence: CASSPTGRENTIYF. In nucleotides, the CDR3 is TGTGCCAGCAGCCCCACAGGGAGGGAAAACACCATATATTTT.

This chain links TRBV4-3 with TRBJ2-7; a possible D gene is TRBD1 (6 bases). Trimming took 1 base from V and 6 from J, leaving 13 bases between them. CDR3 length: 14 residues. CDR1 is LGHNA, CDR2 YSLEER, per germline. The CDR3 DNA reads TGCGCCAGCAGCCAAGGTACAGGGTCACTCGAGCAGTACTTC. Amino acid sequence: CASSQGTGSLEQYF.

This clonotype has a count of ten or more. The genes are TRBV20-1 and TRBJ2-5, with TRBD2 matching over 7 bases. In germline, CDR1 is DFQATT, CDR2 SNEGSKA (reference sequence). V shed 1 base and J 1 base; nucleotides not matched to a gene: 3. CDR3 length equals 14 residues. CDR3 sequence (DNA): TGCAGTGCTAGAGCGGGGGGTGTCCAAGAGACCCAGTACTTC. Protein: CSARAGGVQETQYF.

The J gene is TRBJ2-1, the V gene TRBV7-6, with TRBD2 matching 7 bases. The ends lost 3 bases at V and 4 bases at J; junction bases unmatched: 9. Germline V CDR1 and CDR2: SGHVS, FNYEAQ. The CDR3 extends over 16 amino acids. CDR3 region: CASSLASGPIYNEQFF. The DNA for the CDR3 is TGTGCCAGCAGCTTGGCTAGCGGACCCATTTACAATGAGCAGTTCTTC.

The gene calls are TRBV15 and TRBJ2-1, with D possibly matching TRBD2 (7 bases). V shed 0 bases and J shed 8 bases, with 17 bases lying between them. The CDR3 totals 16 residues. The germline V gene encodes CDR1 LNHNV and CDR2 YYDKDF (reference sequence). The CDR3 sequence is CATSRDLLGGAYEQFF. The CDR3 bases are TGTGCCACCAGCAGAGATTTGTTGGGGGGGGCCTATGAGCAGTTCTTC. The entire variable domain, with the rest obtained from reference TRBV15 and TRBJ2-1, is as follows: DAMVIQNPRYQVTQFGKPVTLSCSQTLNHNVMYWYQQKSSQAPKLLFHYYDKDFNNEADTPDNFQSRRPNTSFCFLDIRSPGLGDTAMYLCATSRDLLGGAYEQFFGPGTRLTVL.

The genes are TRBV20-1 and TRBJ2-3, with D possibly being TRBD1 (5 bases). V gave up 6 bases and J gave up 4 bases, with 20 bases separating them. The CDR3 has 15 amino acids. Germline-derived CDR1 and CDR2 are DFQATT and SNEGSKA (reference sequence). This CDR3 reads CSASPGASQADTQYF. The CDR3 nucleotides read TGCAGTGCCAGTCCTGGGGCTAGTCAGGCAGATACGCAGTATTTT.

This clonotype has just one count. As DNA, the CDR3 is TGTGCCAGCAGCTCTAAGTTCTTGGGGGATGAAAAACTGTTTTTT. It is translated as CASSSKFLGDEKLFF. The gene calls are TRBV5-4 and TRBJ1-4; TRBD1 might be the D (5 bases). Trimming removed 3 bases from V and 6 bases from J, with 15 bases in between. The germline V gene has CDR1 SGHNT and CDR2 YYREEE (reference sequence). This CDR3 is built from 15 residues.

This chain connects TRBV18 to TRBJ2-3; 14 bases map to TRBD2. Germline V gives CDR1 KGHSH, CDR2 LQKENI. There are 17 residues in the CDR3. J was trimmed by 3 bases and V by 3 bases; bases with no gene match: 5. The DNA of the CDR3 is TGTGCCAGCTCACCGTTCCGGACTAGCGGGGGGACAGATACGCAGTATTTT. Protein sequence: CASSPFRTSGGTDTQYF.

In this sample, this clonotype turned up a few times. The chain combines TRBV27 with TRBJ1-1; D call uncertain. Germline loops: CDR1 MNHEY, CDR2 SMNVEV (reference sequence). The CDR3 spans 14 residues. Deletions cut 3 bases from V and 1 base from J, with 9 bases between. This chain's CDR3 is CASSFVGPNTEAFF. CDR3 in DNA: TGTGCCAGCAGTTTTGTTGGGCCGAACACTGAAGCTTTCTTT.

This clonotype has a handful of counts. The chain couples TRBV5-1 to TRBJ2-3; 8 positions agree with TRBD2. Per the germline V gene, CDR1 is SGHRS and CDR2 is YFSETQ. The CDR3 contains 14 residues. J gave up 5 bases and V 3 bases, and 5 bases lay outside the gene matches. As DNA, the CDR3 is TGCGCCAGCAGCTCTAGCGGGCCAAAAGATACGCAGTATTTT. Its translation is CASSSSGPKDTQYF.

Turning to this clonotype: A junction end diverges from the germline sequence, so it may reflect a read error. This chain joins TRBV20-1 and TRBJ2-1; no clear D. Germline assignment: CDR1 DFQATT and CDR2 SNEGSKA (reference sequence). This CDR3 is 16 amino acids long. CDR3 protein: CSARVVASVALDEQFF. DNA for the CDR3: TGCAGTGCCAGAGTGGTGGCTAGTGTGGCGTTAGATGAGCAGTTCTTC.

The chain has TRBV20-1 and TRBJ2-3; D is perhaps TRBD1 or TRBD2 (5 bases each). Germline CDR1 reads DFQATT; CDR2 reads SNEGSKA (reference sequence). Trimming stripped 6 bases from V and 2 bases from J, with 18 bases between. The CDR3 loop spans 15 amino acids. As DNA, the CDR3 is TGCAGTGCGAAGCGGTGGGACGGAGACACAGATACGCAGTATTTT. It codes for CSAKRWDGDTDTQYF.

This clonotype was picked up many times. The chain uses TRBV20-1 and TRBJ1-3; no clear D gene. V shed 0 bases and J shed 2 bases, with 11 bases lying between them. The CDR3 consists of 15 residues. Germline lookup yields CDR1 DFQATT and CDR2 SNEGSKA (reference sequence). The CDR3 loop is CSARDRERAGNTIYF. In nucleotides, the CDR3 is TGCAGTGCTAGAGATCGGGAAAGGGCTGGAAACACCATATATTTT.

This clonotype has ten or more counts. The chain carries TRBV12-3 or TRBV12-4 and TRBJ1-1, with 7 positions matching TRBD1. The CDR3 has 15 residues. The V segment lost 4 bases and the J segment 5 bases; nucleotides outside the gene matches: 10. Here the CDR3 reads CASSSPGGQWTEAFF. Here the CDR3 DNA reads TGTGCCAGCAGTTCCCCAGGGGGGCAGTGGACTGAAGCTTTCTTT.

The rearrangement uses TRBV6-5 and TRBJ2-1; D tentatively reads TRBD1 or TRBD2 (6 bases each). The CDR3 spans 18 residues. CDR1 is MNHEY, CDR2 SVGAGI, per germline. V dropped 2 bases and J dropped 7 bases, with 24 bases sitting between them. This CDR3 is CASSYKGGRAARGNEQFF. CDR3 nucleotides: TGTGCCAGCAGTTACAAGGGGGGACGGGCCGCCCGGGGGAATGAGCAGTTCTTC.

V usage is TRBV3-1 and J usage is TRBJ2-4, with 9 bases identical to TRBD1. With V trimmed by 4 bases and J by 4 bases, 8 bases remained unmatched. The CDR3 is 16 residues long. Germline loops: CDR1 LGHDT, CDR2 YNNKEL (reference sequence). The CDR3 nucleotides read TGTGCCAGCAGCCCAAACGGGGACAGGGAGAAAAACATTCAGTACTTC. Translating it yields CASSPNGDREKNIQYF.

The rearrangement links TRBV5-1 to TRBJ2-3; the match to TRBD2 covers 13 bases. The ends lost 2 bases at V and 6 bases at J; junction bases unmatched: 6. The CDR3 has 16 amino acids. Germline assignment: CDR1 SGHRS and CDR2 YFSETQ. This chain's CDR3 is CASSFAPGLAGDTQYF. The DNA for the CDR3 is TGCGCCAGCAGCTTCGCTCCGGGACTAGCGGGGGATACGCAGTATTTT.

J is TRBJ2-2 and V is TRBV4-3; D remains ambiguous. The CDR3 contains 15 residues. Trimming stripped 1 base from V and 0 bases from J, with 6 bases between. CDR1 is LGHNA and CDR2 is YSLEER in the germline V gene. In nucleotides, the CDR3 is TGCGCCAGCAGCCAAGTCCCAGCGAACACCGGGGAGCTGTTTTTT. This translates into CASSQVPANTGELFF.

The CDR3: CASSFTLGSYNEQFF. The CDR3 nucleotides are TGTGCCAGCAGTTTCACTCTAGGCTCCTACAATGAGCAGTTCTTC. This chain links TRBV6-5 with TRBJ2-1; no clear D. The V and J ends lost 4 bases and 0 bases respectively, with 10 bases between them. Germline values: CDR1 MNHEY, CDR2 SVGAGI. The CDR3 is 15 residues long.

The chain is built from TRBV7-9 and TRBJ1-1; 7 nucleotides line up with TRBD1. The length of the CDR3 is 15 residues. V shed 2 bases and J 1 base; nucleotides not matched to a gene: 4. Germline V gives CDR1 SEHNR, CDR2 FQNEAQ (reference sequence). CDR3 bases: TGTGCCAGCAGCTTAAGGGGACAGAAGAACACTGAAGCTTTCTTT. Its protein product is CASSLRGQKNTEAFF.